The 2 T cell receptor beta chains presented below share a single source sample, sequenced in a study of T cells in Graves' hyperthyroidism and ophthalmopathy. The TCR beta CDR3 regions underwent amplification using RNA transcripts as the source. First-round RT-PCR with HTBI primers amplified the TCR CDR3 region. From the multiplex PCR reads, TCRdb called clonotypes with MiXCR, one entry per CDR3 protein. The repertoire holds under 350,000 distinct CDR3 sequences, 21% seen once, with 50% to 65% in the top ten. The sample comprised blood. Every receptor here comes from a woman aged 45-59 years with Graves' hyperthyroidism.

The rearrangement joins TRBV28 to TRBJ1-2; D call uncertain. Germline CDR1 and CDR2: MDHEN and SYDVKM. Trimming pared 6 bases from V and 14 bases from J, leaving 10 bases between. This CDR3 is built from 9 residues. CDR3 nucleotides: TGTGCCAGCAGCACTACTGGGACCTTC. Its protein product is CASSTTGTF.

Of note for this clonotype: This may be a read error: a much more frequent sequence differs by one nucleotide. This is likely a read error, given that the CDR3 carries no conserved phenylalanine or tryptophan at its end. The J gene is TRBJ2-5, the V gene TRBV11-3; 11 bases fit TRBD2. The CDR3 totals 15 residues. From germline, CDR1 is SGHNT and CDR2 YENEEA. Trimming cost V 1 base and J 4 bases; bases outside gene matches: 2. This CDR3 is CASSLALAGVETQYL. The CDR3 coding sequence is TGTGCCAGCAGCTTAGCACTAGCGGGAGTAGAGACCCAGTACCTC.